The 18 T cell receptor beta chains in this list originate from one sample, sequenced in a study of blood T cell repertoires in COVID-19. Method: immunoSEQ multiplex PCR; TCRdb's copy keeps in-frame clones and lacks some. The data show approximately 100,000 clones, around four fifths seen once. Sequenced material: peripheral blood. The origin of the receptors is a man in his sixties or seventies with acute or convalescent COVID-19.

The chain is built from TRBV18 and TRBJ1-1, with 9 bases lining up with TRBD1. Trimming took 5 bases from V and 5 from J; bases not matched to a gene: 9. The CDR3 totals 15 residues. Germline CDR1 is KGHSH and CDR2 is LQKENI. The CDR3 region is CASSTTGQGETEAFF. For the CDR3, the DNA is TGTGCCAGCTCAACGACGGGACAGGGAGAGACTGAAGCTTTCTTT.

This rearrangement joins TRBV18 to TRBJ1-3; no clear D gene. CDR1 and CDR2 from the germline V gene are KGHSH and LQKENI. Deletions cut 2 bases from V and 4 bases from J, with 9 bases between. This CDR3 comprises 14 residues. CDR3 bases: TGTGCCAGCTCACCAGGGGAGCGAGGAAACACCATATATTTT. Translation gives CASSPGERGNTIYF. The full variable domain, with the rest looked up from reference TRBV18 and TRBJ1-3, is NAGVMQNPRHLVRRRGQEARLRCSPMKGHSHVYWYRQLPEEGLKFMVYLQKENIIDESGMPKERFSAEFPKEGPSILRIQQVVRGDSAAYFCASSPGERGNTIYFGEGSWLTVV.

This chain uses TRBV11-3 with TRBJ2-1, with 12 nucleotides matching TRBD2. Unmatched junction bases numbered 9, after V lost 1 base and J lost 8 bases. The CDR3 is made up of 17 amino acids. Germline assignment: CDR1 SGHNT and CDR2 YENEEA. The CDR3 reads CASSLGKLAGGPDEQFF. CDR3 nucleotides: TGTGCCAGCAGCTTAGGTAAACTAGCGGGAGGCCCCGATGAGCAGTTCTTC.

The chain recombines TRBV30 with TRBJ1-1; D is unresolved. The CDR3 runs to 12 residues. The V and J ends lost 4 bases and 6 bases respectively, with 12 bases between them. Germline V lookup: CDR1 GTSNPN, CDR2 SVGIG (reference sequence). Here the CDR3 reads CAWTFGGAEAFF. CDR3 bases: TGTGCCTGGACGTTCGGCGGGGCTGAAGCTTTCTTT.

This chain joins TRBV2 and TRBJ1-2; the D is unclear. The germline V and J ends were trimmed by 1 base and 6 bases, with 9 bases remaining between them. Germline V gives CDR1 SNHLY, CDR2 FYNNEI. CDR3 length: 13 residues. CDR3 nucleotide sequence: TGTGCCAGCAGTGAAGTTTCCGGGGATGGCTACACCTTC. This encodes CASSEVSGDGYTF.

The V and J genes are TRBV12-3 or TRBV12-4 and TRBJ2-1, with a possible D match to TRBD2 (5 bases). The CDR3 extends over 12 amino acids. V was trimmed by 5 bases and J by 14 bases, leaving 16 bases between them. The DNA for the CDR3 is TGTGCCAGCAGTCCATACAGCGGAATTAAGTTCTTC. Its translation: CASSPYSGIKFF.

This clone was seen just once. This sequence joins TRBV7-2 and TRBJ2-5; a weak D match, TRBD2 (5 bases). V was trimmed by 1 base and J by 6 bases, leaving 18 bases between them. Germline-derived CDR1 and CDR2 are SGHTA and FQGNSA. The CDR3 has 16 residues. In nucleotides, the CDR3 is TGTGCCAGCAGCTTAGACGCTAGCCGGGGAGTGCAGACCCAGTACTTC. It specifies CASSLDASRGVQTQYF.

The genes are TRBV9 and TRBJ2-2; a possible D gene is TRBD2 (6 bases). CDR1 is SGDLS, CDR2 YYNGEE, per germline. Between the trimmed V and J ends, which lost 4 bases and 7 bases, there was a span of 14 bases. This CDR3 comprises 14 residues. The CDR3 region is CASSPDYLIGELFF. The DNA of the CDR3 is TGTGCCAGCAGCCCGGACTATCTTATCGGGGAGCTGTTTTTT.

This chain connects TRBV9 to TRBJ1-2; D not resolved. CDR3 size: 14 residues. In germline, CDR1 is SGDLS, CDR2 YYNGEE. Trimming stripped 2 bases from V and 0 bases from J, with 8 bases between. CDR3 nucleotide sequence: TGTGCCAGCAGCGTCGAGAGGCCTAACTATGGCTACACCTTC. Amino acids: CASSVERPNYGYTF. The variable domain in full, completed from reference TRBV9 and TRBJ1-2, reads DSGVTQTPKHLITATGQRVTLRCSPRSGDLSVYWYQQSLDQGLQFLIQYYNGEERAKGNILERFSAQQFPDLHSELNLSSLELGDSALYFCASSVERPNYGYTFGSGTRLTVV.

V and J are TRBV19 and TRBJ1-6; the match to TRBD1 covers 8 bases. The V and J ends lost 3 bases and 6 bases, in that order; junction bases with no gene match: 1. Germline CDR1 and CDR2: LNHDA and SQIVND (reference sequence). This CDR3 is built from 14 residues. For the CDR3, the DNA is TGTGCCAGTAGTATTCAGGGGGCTAATTCACCCCTCCACTTT. As protein: CASSIQGANSPLHF.

V and J are TRBV18 and TRBJ2-7, with a possible D match to TRBD1 (6 bases). With 3 bases removed from V and 5 bases from J, the gap between germline ends came to 14 bases. Germline V gene lookup returns CDR1 KGHSH and CDR2 LQKENI. CDR3 size: 14 residues. CDR3 amino acids: CASSPDLEGDEQYF. CDR3 coding DNA: TGTGCCAGCTCACCCGATTTAGAGGGGGACGAGCAGTACTTC.

The gene calls are TRBV7-2 and TRBJ2-6; weak D call: TRBD2 (5 bases). The length of the CDR3 is 19 residues. Trimming took off 2 bases at V and 1 base at J, with 18 bases between the two ends. The germline CDR1 and CDR2 sequences are SGHTA and FQGNSA. DNA for the CDR3: TGTGCCAGCAGCTTATATTATGGCGGAGGAGGATCTGGGGCCAACGTCCTGACTTTC. It yields the protein CASSLYYGGGGSGANVLTF.

This clone was seen a few times. The rearrangement links TRBV4-2 to TRBJ2-5; TRBD1 agrees at 8 bases. V shed 1 base and J 3 bases; nucleotides not matched to a gene: 7. The CDR3 extends over 16 amino acids. Germline loops: CDR1 LGHNA, CDR2 YNFKEQ. CDR3 nucleotide sequence: TGTGCCAGCAGCCAAGTTGCGACAGGGGTCGAAGAGACCCAGTACTTC. As protein: CASSQVATGVEETQYF.

This clone was counted between two and nine times. This chain joins TRBV6-6 and TRBJ1-3, with 7 bases matching TRBD1. Germline V gene lookup returns CDR1 MNHNY and CDR2 SVGAGI (reference sequence). V shed 5 bases and J 4 bases; nucleotides not matched to a gene: 2. The CDR3 is 13 amino acids. Here the CDR3 reads CASSMTGGNTIYF. The CDR3, as DNA: TGTGCCAGCAGTATGACAGGGGGAAACACCATATATTTT.

This clone was recorded only once. V and J are TRBV7-6 and TRBJ2-6; the D is unclear. Trimming shortened V by 0 bases and J by 2 bases, and 17 bases separated the two germline ends. The CDR3 loop spans 19 amino acids. CDR1 and CDR2 (germline): SGHVS, FNYEAQ. CDR3 coding DNA: TGTGCCAGCAGCTTAGCTCCAGGAAATGTACGCCCTGGGGCCAACGTCCTGACTTTC. It encodes CASSLAPGNVRPGANVLTF. Supplemented by reference TRBV7-6 and TRBJ2-6, the full variable domain reads GAGVSQSPRYKVTKRGQDVALRCDPISGHVSLYWYRQALGQGPEFLTYFNYEAQQDKSGLPNDRFSAERPEGSISTLTIQRTEQRDSAMYRCASSLAPGNVRPGANVLTFGAGSRLTVL.

This chain connects TRBV18 to TRBJ2-3, with 7 bases lining up with TRBD2. The trim removed 4 bases at V and 5 bases at J, leaving 12 bases unmatched. Germline V gives CDR1 KGHSH, CDR2 LQKENI. This CDR3 has 16 residues. The CDR3 sequence is CASSQSSGGAQDTQYF. The DNA of the CDR3 is TGTGCCAGCTCACAAAGCTCGGGAGGTGCACAAGATACGCAGTATTTT.

The gene calls are TRBV7-8 and TRBJ1-2; 7 bases line up with TRBD1. The V gene end was trimmed by 5 bases and the J gene end by 8 bases; junction bases not matched to a gene: 14. This CDR3 is built from 15 residues. Germline lookup yields CDR1 SGHVS and CDR2 FQNEAQ. The DNA for the CDR3 is TGTGCCAGCAGCCCAACCCCGGGACAGCCAGGAGGCTACACCTTC. Translating gives CASSPTPGQPGGYTF.

This clone was recorded only once. The rearrangement joins TRBV11-3 to TRBJ2-7; unclear D gene. The V gene lost 0 bases and the J gene lost 3 bases, with 6 bases spanning the gap. The germline V gene has CDR1 SGHNT and CDR2 YENEEA. This CDR3 comprises 13 residues. This CDR3 is CASSLESGYEQYF. The CDR3 region has the DNA TGTGCCAGCAGCTTAGAGTCGGGCTACGAGCAGTACTTC.